This T cell receptor (beta chain) appears in the sequencing data of a study of T cell responses to AZD1222 COVID-19 vaccine. General study points: There were mostly white British donors and more females than males, and clonal diversity was possibly underestimated. Nearly half of the spike-specific TCRs reportedly recognize variant regions that carry no mutations.

Second-dose recipients at about 4 or about 12 weeks were treated as one pooled group. A word on this clone: The target antigen is unknown.

From germline, CDR1 is SGHAT and CDR2 FQNNGV. The ends lost 5 bases at V and 8 bases at J; junction bases unmatched: 8. The CDR3 has 14 amino acids. Only in-frame clones appear in the TCRdb table, and some are missing; sequencing was by immunoSEQ multiplex PCR. The sample has around 78,000 clones, 75% to 95% seen once. This clonotype was sampled from an adult who received the AZD1222 COVID-19 vaccine. The sequencing used peripheral blood, collected 28 days after the second AZD1222 dose. V gene TRBV11-2 combines with J gene TRBJ1-3; TRBD1 aligns across 8 bases. The CDR3 protein is CASSPLTGAHTIYF. The CDR3 DNA reads as TGTGCCAGCAGCCCCCTGACAGGGGCCCACACCATATATTTT.